This TCR beta chain was found in a study of radiotherapy plus CTLA-4 blockade in lung cancer (dated by TCRdb to the late 2010s). Regarding the study in general: Among enrolled patients, 15% to 20% had an objective response and 25% to 35% reached disease control. Overall results and qualifications from the work: The strongest predictors of response were reported to be early dynamic shifts in blood T cell clones along with a rise in serum interferon-beta following radiation. TCR clones derived from tumors expanded in peripheral blood after treatment with radiotherapy and ipilimumab.

The study tested focal radiation therapy combined with CTLA-4 blockade (ipilimumab) in patients with chemo-refractory metastatic non-small-cell lung cancer. The library came from the immunoSEQ multiplex PCR assay. TCRdb re-hosts the immuneACCESS table, in-frame sequences only. Its copies lack some clones; in the studies checked, an unresolved V gene accounts for under half of them, and the cause for the rest is not known. The sample contains over 85,000 clones, roughly 80% of them found a single time. The ten largest clones take up 25% of the sample. Remarks on this clone: Its antigen has not been determined. There are no base qualities to consult, and no much larger clone falls within one base.

CDR1 and CDR2 were assigned from the germline V gene (reference sequence) as SGHNT and YYREEE. V loses 6 bases at its end and J loses 6 bases; junction bases beyond the gene matches: 17. The cysteine opens and the phenylalanine closes a CDR3 of 17 amino acids. The kept DNA is CDR3 alone, 51 bases in frame from the first base. The specimen comprised peripheral blood, sampled from a patient treated with radiotherapy plus ipilimumab. The V gene is TRBV5-4 and the J gene is TRBJ2-3; the junction holds 9 bases that match TRBD2. The source is a human donor with non-small cell lung cancer that progressed on radiotherapy plus ipilimumab. The CDR3 loop reads CASTRSGVAGVTDTQYF. The DNA is as follows: TGTGCCAGCACCCGTTCGGGGGTAGCGGGAGTAACGGATACGCAGTATTTT.